This T cell receptor (beta chain) was obtained from a study of T-cell memory formation after mild COVID-19. The wider study: TCR clusters mostly belonged to single donors.

5'RACE with constant-segment primers yielded barcoded, UMI-tagged TCR alpha and TCR beta cDNA libraries. TCRdb reanalysed the 5' RACE reads using MiXCR and keeps one entry per CDR3 protein. The sample lists hundreds of thousands of distinct CDR3 sequences, under 30% occurring once. About this clonotype itself: Its matching antigen is unknown.

Study-level points and caveats: Mainly in CM and EM were contracting CD4+ clones; CD8+ were in EMRA.

Germline V CDR1 and CDR2: LNHNV, YYDKDF (reference sequence). The CDR3 has 17 residues. Trimming pared 1 base from V and 1 base from J, leaving 13 bases between. The receptor's source is an adult woman who had mild COVID-19 (a few samples of this study predate the infection). Cell type and time point are not known. Material: PBMCs or a T cell subset sorted from them (not recorded which). This chain connects TRBV15 to TRBJ2-2; D is possibly TRBD2 (5 bases). The chain's CDR3 is CATSRGTGLMNTGELFF. The CDR3 DNA is TGTGCCACCAGCAGAGGGACTGGACTTATGAACACCGGGGAGCTGTTTTTT.